This entry describes one T cell receptor (beta chain). Its specificity is not known. These data are taken from a study of a mutant IDH1 vaccine in newly diagnosed glioma. As for time point: week 35, safety follow-up. Each dose of the vaccine consisted of 300 ug of mutant IDH1 20-mer peptide, with topical imiquimod. Sequencing was performed with immunoSEQ multiplex PCR; in TCRdb, only in-frame clones are kept and a portion is missing. The sample records 45,000 to 60,000 clones, roughly 91% being singletons. Regarding the study as a whole: Whatever changes occurred in top peripheral T cell clonotypes seemed unrelated to pseudoprogression.

V was clipped by 5 bases and J by 6 bases; unmatched bases: 6. The CDR3 spans 16 residues. CDR1 SEHNR and CDR2 FQNEAQ come from the germline V gene (reference sequence). The specimen was PBMCs, collected from a glioma patient whose treatment included an IDH1 peptide vaccine. The sequence came from a woman in her thirties or forties with glioma. The V gene is TRBV7-9, the J gene TRBJ2-2; the match to TRBD2 covers 13 bases. CDR3 nucleotide sequence: TGTGCCAGCAGCGAGACTAGCGGGGGGACCGCCGGGGAGCTGTTTTTT. This codes for CASSETSGGTAGELFF.